The rows below give T cell receptor beta chains drawn from one sample of a study of T cell repertoires in cytomegalovirus infection. Using its own MiXCR run on the reads, TCRdb lists one record per CDR3 protein. The sample lists 800,000 to 950,000 distinct CDR3 sequences, less than 35% occurring once. Their antigens are not known. The sample consisted of cultured CD8+ T cells from PBMCs, taken from culture after CMV antigen stimulation. These receptors came from a human donor in good health (CMV status not recorded). Some clones in this sample may be carry-over from other donors' samples. Both conserved end residues are trimmed from each CDR3. The size entry is marked missing in some rows and otherwise reads once, few, many or a size class.

size | J | V | CDR3
- | TRBJ1-5 | TRBV7-6 | TSSFGRNSNQPQH
- | TRBJ1-4 | TRBV6-5 | ASSYSGSEPNEKLF
- | TRBJ2-1 | TRBV7-9 | ASSLEGTSGGVGEQF
- | TRBJ1-3 | TRBV29-1 | SVGGGSSGNTIY
- | TRBJ2-5 | TRBV3-1 | ASSQAGRGETQY
few | TRBJ2-3 | TRBV7-2 | ASSSHKGAPVDTQY
once | TRBJ2-4 | TRBV27 | ASSFDREHIQY
few | TRBJ2-5 | TRBV7-9 | ASLRKGLQETQY
- | TRBJ1-1 | TRBV5-1 | ASSHRYGLDTEAF
- | TRBJ1-1 | TRBV20-1 | SAWTEAF
- | TRBJ1-1 | TRBV19 | ASSRGRVPFRSTEAF
- | TRBJ2-1 | TRBV12-5 | ASGLASGGYEQF
- | TRBJ2-4 | TRBV12-3/TRBV12-4 | ASTGGNIQY
- | TRBJ2-7 | TRBV10-3 | AISGLGTGGSYEQY
- | TRBJ2-6 | TRBV5-5 | ASSSSARNAGANVLT
few | TRBJ1-2 | TRBV27 | ASKGDETGLYNGYT
many | TRBJ1-1 | TRBV7-2 | ASSLDRVIMNTEAF
- | TRBJ1-5 | TRBV7-9 | ASSQDRSYSNQPQH
- | TRBJ2-1 | TRBV12-3/TRBV12-4 | ASTLGTHNEQF
- | TRBJ1-6 | TRBV6-5 | ASSYSDTQSPLH
many | TRBJ1-5 | TRBV10-1 | ARLWRHRRRQPQH
many | TRBJ2-5 | TRBV7-8 | ASTLVPDNQETQY
- | TRBJ1-5 | TRBV7-4 | ASSPPAWQGGNQPQH
- | TRBJ1-2 | TRBV13 | ASSLGAEGYT
- | TRBJ2-1 | TRBV5-1 | ASSPGRGRPNNEQF
- | TRBJ2-7 | TRBV7-4 | ASRSDRYEQY
few | TRBJ2-3 | TRBV19 | ASSIGVGSTDTQY
many | TRBJ1-5 | TRBV7-2 | ASSLGTDPSNQPQH
- | TRBJ1-2 | TRBV27 | ASSLSPGQGARVGYT
- | TRBJ1-5 | TRBV20-1 | SARDRTGSQPQH
few | TRBJ1-3 | TRBV27 | ASSFGLGNTIY
once | TRBJ1-1 | TRBV9 | ASSPVGRLNTEAF
few | TRBJ2-7 | TRBV7-9 | ASSFRQGTFYEQY
- | TRBJ2-5 | TRBV29-1 | SVEDRASGGAETQY
few | TRBJ2-2 | TRBV7-8 | ASSLARRGGNTGELF
few | TRBJ2-3 | TRBV27 | ASSHRGRGTDTQY
- | TRBJ1-1 | TRBV18 | ASSPWGQGGLMEAF
- | TRBJ1-1 | TRBV27 | ASSFLGLEAF
many | TRBJ2-1 | TRBV7-9 | ASRAQGAAEQF
few | TRBJ2-1 | TRBV7-9 | AGRSDWNEQF
few | TRBJ1-1 | TRBV20-1 | SASVEGTEAF
few | TRBJ2-1 | TRBV6-2/TRBV6-3 | ASSHLTSGSNEQF
many | TRBJ2-5 | TRBV10-3 | AISEMADQETQY
few | TRBJ1-1 | TRBV12-3/TRBV12-4 | ASSFTEVVTEAF
few | TRBJ1-2 | TRBV6-5 | ASSYQTGDGYT
many | TRBJ1-2 | TRBV7-9 | ASSYPGEGPSYGYT
- | TRBJ1-1 | TRBV6-5 | ASSYSAAGNTEAF
once | TRBJ1-1 | TRBV29-1 | SVETDMNTEAF
few | TRBJ2-1 | TRBV7-6 | ASSARTSGGAVEQF